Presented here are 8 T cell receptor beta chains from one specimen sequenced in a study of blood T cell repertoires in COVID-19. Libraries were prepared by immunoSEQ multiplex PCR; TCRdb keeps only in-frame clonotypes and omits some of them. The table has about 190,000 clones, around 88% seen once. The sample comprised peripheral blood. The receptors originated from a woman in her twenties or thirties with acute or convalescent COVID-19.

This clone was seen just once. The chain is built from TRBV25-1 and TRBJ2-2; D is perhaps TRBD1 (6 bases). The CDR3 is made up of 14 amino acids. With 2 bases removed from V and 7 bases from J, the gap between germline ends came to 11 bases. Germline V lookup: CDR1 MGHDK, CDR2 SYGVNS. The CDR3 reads CASSEVAGDGELFF. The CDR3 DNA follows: TGTGCCAGCAGTGAAGTGGCAGGGGACGGGGAGCTGTTTTTT.

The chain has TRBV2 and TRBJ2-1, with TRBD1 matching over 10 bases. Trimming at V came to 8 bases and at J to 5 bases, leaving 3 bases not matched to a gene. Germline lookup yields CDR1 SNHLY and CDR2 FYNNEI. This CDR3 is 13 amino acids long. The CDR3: CASRTGGDNEQFF. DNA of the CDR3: TGTGCCAGCCGGACAGGGGGGGACAATGAGCAGTTCTTC.

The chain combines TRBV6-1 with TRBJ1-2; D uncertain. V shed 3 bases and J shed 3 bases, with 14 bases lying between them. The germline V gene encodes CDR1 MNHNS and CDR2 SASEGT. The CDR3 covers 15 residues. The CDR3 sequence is CASSDNLGPDYGYTF. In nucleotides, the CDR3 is TGTGCCAGCAGTGACAACCTGGGCCCCGACTATGGCTACACCTTC.

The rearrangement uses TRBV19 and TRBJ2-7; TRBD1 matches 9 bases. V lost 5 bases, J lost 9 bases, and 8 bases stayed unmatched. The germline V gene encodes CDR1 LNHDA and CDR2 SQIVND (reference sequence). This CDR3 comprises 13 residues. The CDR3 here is CASSDPGQGVQYF. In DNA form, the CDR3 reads TGTGCCAGTAGTGACCCGGGACAGGGAGTGCAGTACTTC.

CDR3 DNA sequence: TGTGCCAGCCCATTCCTAGCGGCAAGGACCCAGTACTTC. Translated, it gives CASPFLAARTQYF. The genes are TRBV6-5 and TRBJ2-5, with TRBD2 matching 7 bases. The CDR3 totals 13 residues. V lost 8 bases and J lost 7; bases outside the gene matches: 10. In germline, CDR1 is MNHEY, CDR2 SVGAGI.

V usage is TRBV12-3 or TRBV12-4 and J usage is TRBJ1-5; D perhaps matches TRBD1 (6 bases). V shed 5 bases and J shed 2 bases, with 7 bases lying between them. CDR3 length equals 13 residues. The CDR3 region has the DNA TGTGCCAGCAGTCCAGGGGGCAATCAGCCCCAGCATTTT. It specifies CASSPGGNQPQHF.

The DNA for the CDR3 is TGCGCCAGCAGCCAACGGACTAGCAGCAATGAGCAGTTCTTC. This encodes CASSQRTSSNEQFF. The chain has TRBV4-1 and TRBJ2-1, with 8 bases aligning to TRBD2. The germline V gene encodes CDR1 MGHRA and CDR2 YSYEKL. The CDR3 extends over 14 amino acids. V dropped 2 bases and J dropped 6; count of bases not matched to a gene: 3.

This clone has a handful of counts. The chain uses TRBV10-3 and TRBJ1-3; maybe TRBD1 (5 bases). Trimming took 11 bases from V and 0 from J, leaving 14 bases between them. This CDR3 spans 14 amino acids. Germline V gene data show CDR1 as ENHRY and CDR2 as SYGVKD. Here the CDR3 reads CAVRGQLSGNTIYF. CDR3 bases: TGTGCCGTGAGAGGACAACTCTCTGGAAACACCATATATTTT.